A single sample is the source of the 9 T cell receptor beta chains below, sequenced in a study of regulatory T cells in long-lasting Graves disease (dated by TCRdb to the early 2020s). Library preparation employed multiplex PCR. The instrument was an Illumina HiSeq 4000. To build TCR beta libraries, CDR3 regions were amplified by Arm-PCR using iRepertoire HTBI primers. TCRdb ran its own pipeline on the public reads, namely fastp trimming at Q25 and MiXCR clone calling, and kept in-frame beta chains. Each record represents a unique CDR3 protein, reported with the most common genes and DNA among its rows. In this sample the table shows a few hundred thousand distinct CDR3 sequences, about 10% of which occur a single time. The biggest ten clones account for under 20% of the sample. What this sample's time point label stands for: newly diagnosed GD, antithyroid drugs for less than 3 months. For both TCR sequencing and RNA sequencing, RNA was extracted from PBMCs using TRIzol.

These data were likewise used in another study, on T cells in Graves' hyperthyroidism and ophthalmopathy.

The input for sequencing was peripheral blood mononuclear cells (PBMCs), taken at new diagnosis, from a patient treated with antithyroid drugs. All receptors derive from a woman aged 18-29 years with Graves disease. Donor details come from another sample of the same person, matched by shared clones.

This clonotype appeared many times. The CDR3 region is CASSASGRATYYEQFF. CDR3 DNA: TGTGCCAGCAGCGCTAGCGGGAGGGCGACCTATTATGAGCAGTTCTTC. This sequence joins TRBV28 and TRBJ2-1, with 12 bases lining up with TRBD2. CDR3 length: 16 amino acids. CDR1 and CDR2 (germline): MDHEN, SYDVKM. The J segment lost 8 bases and the V segment lost 6 bases, leaving 11 bases of the junction unmatched.

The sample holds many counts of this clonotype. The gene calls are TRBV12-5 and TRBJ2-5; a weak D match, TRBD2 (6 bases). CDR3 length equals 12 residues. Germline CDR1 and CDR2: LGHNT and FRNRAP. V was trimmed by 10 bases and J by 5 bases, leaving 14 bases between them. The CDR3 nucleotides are TGTGCTATCCGGCGCGGGGATGAGACCCAGTACTTC. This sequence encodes CAIRRGDETQYF. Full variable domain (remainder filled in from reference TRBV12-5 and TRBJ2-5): DARVTQTPRHKVTEMGQEVTMRCQPILGHNTVFWYRQTMMQGLELLAYFRNRAPLDDSGMPKDRFSAEMPDATLATLKIQPSEPRDSAVYFCAIRRGDETQYFGPGTRLLVL.

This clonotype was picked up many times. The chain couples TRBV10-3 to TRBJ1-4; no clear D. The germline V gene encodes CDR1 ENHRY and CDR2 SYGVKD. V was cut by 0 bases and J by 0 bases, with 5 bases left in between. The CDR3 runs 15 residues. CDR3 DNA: TGTGCCATCAGTGAGTCGGCGGCAACTAATGAAAAACTGTTTTTT. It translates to CAISESAATNEKLFF.

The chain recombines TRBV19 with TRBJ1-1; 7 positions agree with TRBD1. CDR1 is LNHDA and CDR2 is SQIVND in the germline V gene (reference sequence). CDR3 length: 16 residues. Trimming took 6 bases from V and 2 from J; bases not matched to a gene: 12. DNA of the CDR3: TGTGCCAGTAGGAACAGGGGCTGGGGGCTAAACACTGAAGCTTTCTTT. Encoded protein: CASRNRGWGLNTEAFF.

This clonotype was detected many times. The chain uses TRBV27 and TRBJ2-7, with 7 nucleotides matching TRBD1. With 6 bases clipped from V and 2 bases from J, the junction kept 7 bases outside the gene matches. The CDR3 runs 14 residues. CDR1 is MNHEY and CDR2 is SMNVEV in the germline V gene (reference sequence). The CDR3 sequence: CASSVQGFPYEQYF. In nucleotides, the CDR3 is TGTGCCAGCAGCGTACAGGGGTTCCCCTACGAGCAGTACTTC.

The CDR3 DNA sequence: TGCGCCAGCACAGACACCTGCGCCTACAATGAGCAGTTCTTC. Protein sequence: CASTDTCAYNEQFF. The chain is built from TRBV4-1 and TRBJ2-1; D uncertain. Germline loops: CDR1 MGHRA, CDR2 YSYEKL. The CDR3 contains 14 residues. V dropped 7 bases and J dropped 2 bases, with 12 bases sitting between them.

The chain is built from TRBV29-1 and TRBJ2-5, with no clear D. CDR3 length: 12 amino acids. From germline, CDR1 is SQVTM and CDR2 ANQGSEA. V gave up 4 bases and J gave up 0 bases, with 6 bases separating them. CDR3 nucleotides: TGCAGCGTTGTGGCCAACCAAGAGACCCAGTACTTC. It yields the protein CSVVANQETQYF.

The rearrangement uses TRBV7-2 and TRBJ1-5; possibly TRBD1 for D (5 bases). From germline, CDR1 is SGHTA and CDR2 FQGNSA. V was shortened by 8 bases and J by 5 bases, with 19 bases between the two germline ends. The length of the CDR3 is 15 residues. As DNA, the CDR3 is TGTGCCAGCCGGCAGTTCGGGGCCCAAGATCAGCCCCAGCATTTT. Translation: CASRQFGAQDQPQHF.

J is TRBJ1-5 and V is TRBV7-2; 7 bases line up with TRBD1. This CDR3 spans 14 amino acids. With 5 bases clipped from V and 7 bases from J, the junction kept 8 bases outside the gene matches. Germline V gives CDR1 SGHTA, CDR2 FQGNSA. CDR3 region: CASSPDRAGQPQHF. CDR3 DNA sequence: TGTGCCAGCAGCCCCGACAGGGCAGGGCAGCCCCAGCATTTT.